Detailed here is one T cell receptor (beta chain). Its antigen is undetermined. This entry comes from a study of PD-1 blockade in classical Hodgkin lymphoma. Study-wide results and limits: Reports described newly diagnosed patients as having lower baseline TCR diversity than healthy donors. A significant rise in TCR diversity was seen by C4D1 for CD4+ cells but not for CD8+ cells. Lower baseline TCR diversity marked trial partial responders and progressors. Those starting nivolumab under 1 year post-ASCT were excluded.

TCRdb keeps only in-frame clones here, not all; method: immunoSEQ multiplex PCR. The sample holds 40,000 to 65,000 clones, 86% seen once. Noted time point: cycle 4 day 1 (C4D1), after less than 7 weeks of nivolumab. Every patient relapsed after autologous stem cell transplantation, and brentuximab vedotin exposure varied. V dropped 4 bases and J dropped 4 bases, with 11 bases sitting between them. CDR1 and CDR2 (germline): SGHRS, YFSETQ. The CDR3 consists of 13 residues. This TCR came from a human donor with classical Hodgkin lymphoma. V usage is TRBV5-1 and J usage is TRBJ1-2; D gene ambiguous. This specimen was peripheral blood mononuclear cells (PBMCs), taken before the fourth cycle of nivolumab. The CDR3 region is CASSEVQSYGYTF. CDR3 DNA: TGCGCCAGCAGCGAAGTCCAGTCCTATGGCTACACCTTC.